This TCR beta chain is from a study of beta chain features in type 1 diabetes. Study-wide background: Healthy donors and patients showed comparable age, gender and cell yields.

Note on this clone: Its target is unknown.

Study-level points and caveats: More deletions and fewer insertions at VDJ junctions were seen in type 1 diabetes patients. Patients' naive, central memory and regulatory TCRB repertoires appeared more alike than those of healthy donors. Amplification by PCR could prefer shorter templates, with the same effect in patients and controls. For Type 1 diabetes patients, all four CD4+ subsets carried TCRB CDR3s that were moderately but significantly shorter.

The germline gives CDR1 KGHSH, CDR2 LQKENI. The CDR3 spans 14 residues. The junction had 7 bases not matched to a gene; V was cut back by 3 bases and J by 6 bases. Expressed TCRB transcripts were sequenced, since all the RNA that had been isolated was reverse transcribed. TCRdb's copy holds only in-frame clones and misses some; the assay was immunoSEQ multiplex PCR. Of 300,000 or so clones listed, roughly an eighth are singletons. The receptor was isolated from a man in his thirties or forties with type 1 diabetes. The V gene is TRBV18, the J gene TRBJ2-5, with 7 bases identical to TRBD1. Source material: naive CD4+ T cells from blood. CDR3 nucleotides: TGTGCCAGCTCACCGCCGGGACAGCTTCAGACCCAGTACTTC. This codes for CASSPPGQLQTQYF.